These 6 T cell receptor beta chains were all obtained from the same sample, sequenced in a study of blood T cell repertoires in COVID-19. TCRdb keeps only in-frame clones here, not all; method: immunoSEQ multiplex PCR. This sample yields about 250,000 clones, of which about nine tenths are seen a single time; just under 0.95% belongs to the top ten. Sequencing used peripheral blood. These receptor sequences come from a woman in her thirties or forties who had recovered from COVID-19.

The DNA of the CDR3 is TGCAGTGCTAGTCCTAGCGGGAGGACCAGAGAGACCCAGTACTTC. Protein sequence: CSASPSGRTRETQYF. The chain has TRBV20-1 and TRBJ2-5; 11 bases are shared with TRBD2. Germline V gene sequence: CDR1 DFQATT, CDR2 SNEGSKA (reference sequence). The J segment lost 4 bases and the V segment lost 3 bases, leaving 7 bases of the junction unmatched. CDR3 length: 15 residues.

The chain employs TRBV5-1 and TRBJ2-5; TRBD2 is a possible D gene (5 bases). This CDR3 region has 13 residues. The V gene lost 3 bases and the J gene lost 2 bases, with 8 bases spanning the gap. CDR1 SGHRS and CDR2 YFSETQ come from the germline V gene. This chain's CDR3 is CASSSGWQETQYF. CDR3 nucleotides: TGCGCCAGCAGCTCGGGGTGGCAAGAGACCCAGTACTTC.

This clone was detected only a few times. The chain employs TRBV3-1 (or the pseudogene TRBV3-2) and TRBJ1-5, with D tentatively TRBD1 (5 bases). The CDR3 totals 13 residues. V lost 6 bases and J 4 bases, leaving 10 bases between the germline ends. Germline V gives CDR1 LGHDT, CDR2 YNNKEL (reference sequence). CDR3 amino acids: CASSPGFNQPQHF. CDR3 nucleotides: TGTGCCAGCAGTCCAGGGTTTAATCAGCCCCAGCATTTT.

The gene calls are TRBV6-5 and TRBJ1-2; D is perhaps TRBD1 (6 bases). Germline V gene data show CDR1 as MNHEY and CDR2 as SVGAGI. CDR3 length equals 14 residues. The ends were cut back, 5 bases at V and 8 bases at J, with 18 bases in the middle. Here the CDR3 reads CASSPGGGAGGYTF. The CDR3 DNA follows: TGTGCCAGCAGTCCTGGCGGGGGCGCGGGGGGCTACACCTTC.

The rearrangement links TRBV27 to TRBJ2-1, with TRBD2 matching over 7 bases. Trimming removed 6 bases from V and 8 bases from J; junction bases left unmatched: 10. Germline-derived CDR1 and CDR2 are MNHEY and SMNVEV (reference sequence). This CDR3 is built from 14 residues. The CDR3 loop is CASSPTSRPDEQFF. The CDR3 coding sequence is TGTGCCAGCAGCCCGACTAGCCGGCCGGATGAGCAGTTCTTC.

The CDR3 reads CAWSVRGIHGNEQFF. In DNA form, the CDR3 reads TGTGCCTGGAGTGTTCGAGGGATTCACGGGAATGAGCAGTTCTTC. This chain connects TRBV30 to TRBJ2-1; perhaps TRBD2 as D (5 bases). V lost 0 bases, J lost 7 bases, and 16 bases lay in between. This CDR3 contains 15 residues. Germline V gene lookup returns CDR1 GTSNPN and CDR2 SVGIG (reference sequence).